This T cell receptor (beta chain) was captured by sequencing in a study of post-analysis software for immune sequencing data. Study-wide findings and caveats: TRBV segments more frequent in patients than in controls numbered several and included TRBV5-6, TRBV5-1 and TRBV20-1. The normalized Chao1 diversity of multiple sclerosis patients was significantly lower than that of controls. Samples sharing a preparation batch grouped tightly together when assessed by F measure.

Germline CDR1 and CDR2: MNHEY and SMNVEV (reference sequence). Trimming removed 4 bases at V and 1 base at J, with 11 bases between. The CDR3 has 14 residues. TCR beta cDNA libraries had unique molecular identifiers. TCRdb re-called the PCR reads with MiXCR, one entry per CDR3 protein. The table lists 740,000 or so distinct CDR3 sequences, roughly 50% of them singletons. A note on this clonotype: The antigen remains unidentified.

The specimen sequenced was blood. This rearrangement joins TRBV27 to TRBJ2-7, with D perhaps TRBD1 or TRBD2 (5 bases each). This TCR derives from a girl between 5 and 17 years old with multiple sclerosis. The CDR3: CASSWGWGSYEQYF. In DNA, the CDR3 is TGTGCCAGCAGTTGGGGTTGGGGGTCCTACGAGCAGTACTTC.